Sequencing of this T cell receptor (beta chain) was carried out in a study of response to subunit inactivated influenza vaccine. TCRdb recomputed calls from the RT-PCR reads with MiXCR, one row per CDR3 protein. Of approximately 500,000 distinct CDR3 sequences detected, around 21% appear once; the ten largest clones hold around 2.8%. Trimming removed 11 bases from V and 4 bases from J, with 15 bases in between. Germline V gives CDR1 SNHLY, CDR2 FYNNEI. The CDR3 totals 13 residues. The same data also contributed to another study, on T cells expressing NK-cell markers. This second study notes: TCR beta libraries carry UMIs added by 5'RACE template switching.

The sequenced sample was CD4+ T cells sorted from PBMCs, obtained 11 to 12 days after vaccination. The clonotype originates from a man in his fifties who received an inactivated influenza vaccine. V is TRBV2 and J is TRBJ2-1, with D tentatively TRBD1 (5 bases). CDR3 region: CACQSGLYNEQFF. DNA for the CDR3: TGTGCCTGCCAATCAGGGCTATACAATGAGCAGTTCTTC.